These T cell receptor beta chains were read from a single sample in a study of beta chain features in type 1 diabetes. Some clones are missing from TCRdb's copy, which holds only in-frame ones; the method was immunoSEQ multiplex PCR. The profile covers roughly 280,000 clones, with approximately 25% appearing a single time and more than 0.009% taken by the ten largest. The specimen sequenced was naive CD4+ T cells from blood. These receptors came from a woman between 25 and 40 years old with type 1 diabetes. Each CDR3 is given with its conserved first and last residue. Each record gives: D gene, CDR3 length, V gene, clone size, J gene, CDR3 DNA, CDR3 protein. The D gene is left open where the match is weak. Size tells how often a clone was seen (once, few, many) or the class of an expanded clone, and some rows leave it out.

D gene: -
CDR3 length: 12
V gene: TRBV6-6
clone size: -
J gene: TRBJ2-7
CDR3 DNA: TGTGCCAGCAGCTTCCCGGGGGACGAGCAGTACTTC
CDR3 protein: CASSFPGDEQYF

D gene: -
CDR3 length: 13
V gene: TRBV23-1
clone size: few
J gene: TRBJ2-1
CDR3 DNA: TGCGCCAGCACCAAGACAGGCAACAATGAGCAGTTCTTC
CDR3 protein: CASTKTGNNEQFF

D gene: TRBD1
CDR3 length: 14
V gene: TRBV27
clone size: few
J gene: TRBJ1-2
CDR3 DNA: TGTGCCAGCAGTTCGGGACAGGCTAACTATGGCTACACCTTC
CDR3 protein: CASSSGQANYGYTF

D gene: -
CDR3 length: 18
V gene: TRBV9
clone size: -
J gene: TRBJ2-2
CDR3 DNA: TGTGCCAGCAGCGTAGCGCCCCCCAAGGGGCTGTACACCGGGGAGCTGTTTTTT
CDR3 protein: CASSVAPPKGLYTGELFF

D gene: -
CDR3 length: 14
V gene: TRBV30
clone size: -
J gene: TRBJ1-1
CDR3 DNA: TGTGCCTGGACCGGATTAACAGGGAACACTGAAGCTTTCTTT
CDR3 protein: CAWTGLTGNTEAFF

D gene: -
CDR3 length: 18
V gene: TRBV5-4
clone size: few
J gene: TRBJ2-6
CDR3 DNA: TGTGCCAGCAGCTTGCAGGGACTCCGACTCTCTGGGGCCAACGTCCTGACTTTC
CDR3 protein: CASSLQGLRLSGANVLTF

D gene: -
CDR3 length: 15
V gene: TRBV7-2
clone size: few
J gene: TRBJ2-3
CDR3 DNA: TGTGCCAGCAGCCGACAGCACATAAGCACAGATACGCAGTATTTT
CDR3 protein: CASSRQHISTDTQYF

D gene: -
CDR3 length: 14
V gene: TRBV29-1
clone size: few
J gene: TRBJ2-7
CDR3 DNA: TGCAGCGTTTCCCCCCCAGGGGGGCGGGACGAGCAGTACTTC
CDR3 protein: CSVSPPGGRDEQYF

D gene: TRBD2
CDR3 length: 15
V gene: TRBV5-1
clone size: few
J gene: TRBJ2-1
CDR3 DNA: TGCGCCAGCAGCACTAAGGTCGGACTAGACAATGAGCAGTTCTTC
CDR3 protein: CASSTKVGLDNEQFF

D gene: TRBD2
CDR3 length: 15
V gene: TRBV7-2
clone size: few
J gene: TRBJ2-1
CDR3 DNA: TGTGCCAGCAGCTTAGAGCCGGGGGGCTACAATGAGCAGTTCTTC
CDR3 protein: CASSLEPGGYNEQFF

D gene: -
CDR3 length: 16
V gene: TRBV4-1
clone size: -
J gene: TRBJ1-1
CDR3 DNA: TGCGCCAGCAGCCAAGATATCAGGACTAAGAGCACTGAAGCTTTCTTT
CDR3 protein: CASSQDIRTKSTEAFF

D gene: TRBD2
CDR3 length: 14
V gene: TRBV18
clone size: few
J gene: TRBJ2-7
CDR3 DNA: TGTGCCAGCTCACCAGGACTAGCGGACTACGAGCAGTACTTC
CDR3 protein: CASSPGLADYEQYF

D gene: TRBD1
CDR3 length: 13
V gene: TRBV7-7
clone size: few
J gene: TRBJ2-5
CDR3 DNA: TGTGCTAGCAGCCTTGACAGGGAAGAGACCCAGTACTTC
CDR3 protein: CASSLDREETQYF

D gene: -
CDR3 length: 14
V gene: TRBV29-1
clone size: few
J gene: TRBJ2-3
CDR3 DNA: TGCAGCGTTGGGCCGGGGACTAGCACAGATACGCAGTATTTT
CDR3 protein: CSVGPGTSTDTQYF

D gene: TRBD1
CDR3 length: 14
V gene: TRBV30
clone size: -
J gene: TRBJ1-1
CDR3 DNA: TGTGCCTGGAGTATGGGACAGGCGCACACTGAAGCTTTCTTT
CDR3 protein: CAWSMGQAHTEAFF

D gene: -
CDR3 length: 12
V gene: TRBV10-3
clone size: few
J gene: TRBJ2-1
CDR3 DNA: TGTGCCACCGGGCGGGCCAACAATGAGCAGTTCTTC
CDR3 protein: CATGRANNEQFF

D gene: -
CDR3 length: 15
V gene: TRBV9
clone size: -
J gene: TRBJ2-1
CDR3 DNA: TGTGCCAGCAGCGTAACACGGGAGCCCTACAATGAGCAGTTCTTC
CDR3 protein: CASSVTREPYNEQFF

D gene: TRBD2
CDR3 length: 17
V gene: TRBV9
clone size: -
J gene: TRBJ2-1
CDR3 DNA: TGTGCCAGCAGCGTAACTAGCGGGAGGGCCGTGGGGAATGAGCAGTTCTTC
CDR3 protein: CASSVTSGRAVGNEQFF

D gene: -
CDR3 length: 15
V gene: TRBV10-3
clone size: -
J gene: TRBJ2-7
CDR3 DNA: TGTGCCATCAGTTTAGAAGGCAGGGGAAGACACGAGCAGTACTTC
CDR3 protein: CAISLEGRGRHEQYF

D gene: TRBD1
CDR3 length: 14
V gene: TRBV6-5
clone size: -
J gene: TRBJ2-7
CDR3 DNA: TGTGCCAGCAGAGGGACAGGGGGTAGGTACGAGCAGTACTTC
CDR3 protein: CASRGTGGRYEQYF

D gene: -
CDR3 length: 14
V gene: TRBV18
clone size: -
J gene: TRBJ1-1
CDR3 DNA: TGTGCCAGCTCACCACAGGACGGGGGCACTGAAGCTTTCTTT
CDR3 protein: CASSPQDGGTEAFF

D gene: TRBD1
CDR3 length: 14
V gene: TRBV4-1
clone size: -
J gene: TRBJ2-1
CDR3 DNA: TGCGCCAGCAACAAGGGGGCCCCAGGGATTGAGCAGTTCTTC
CDR3 protein: CASNKGAPGIEQFF

D gene: -
CDR3 length: 12
V gene: TRBV28
clone size: -
J gene: TRBJ2-5
CDR3 DNA: TGTGCCAGCAGTCACAGGGACGAGACCCAGTACTTC
CDR3 protein: CASSHRDETQYF

D gene: -
CDR3 length: 12
V gene: TRBV9
clone size: -
J gene: TRBJ2-3
CDR3 DNA: TGTGCCAGCAGCGTAGTCGCGGGTACGCAGTATTTT
CDR3 protein: CASSVVAGTQYF

D gene: -
CDR3 length: 15
V gene: TRBV27
clone size: few
J gene: TRBJ2-2
CDR3 DNA: TGTGCCAGCAGTTTAGGCAGGGCGAACACCGGGGAGCTGTTTTTT
CDR3 protein: CASSLGRANTGELFF

D gene: TRBD2
CDR3 length: 13
V gene: TRBV7-3
clone size: few
J gene: TRBJ2-7
CDR3 DNA: TGTGCCAGCAGCTCGGGACTAGCTCGCGAGCAGTACTTC
CDR3 protein: CASSSGLAREQYF

D gene: -
CDR3 length: 14
V gene: TRBV30
clone size: -
J gene: TRBJ2-7
CDR3 DNA: TGTGCCTGGAGTGTTGGGGGCTGGACCTACGAGCAGTACTTC
CDR3 protein: CAWSVGGWTYEQYF

D gene: -
CDR3 length: 13
V gene: TRBV2
clone size: -
J gene: TRBJ1-1
CDR3 DNA: TGTGCCAGCAGCGCTGACAGTGCGACTGAGGCTTTCTTT
CDR3 protein: CASSADSATEAFF

D gene: -
CDR3 length: 15
V gene: TRBV11-1
clone size: few
J gene: TRBJ2-3
CDR3 DNA: TGTGCCAGCAGCTTCTCAAGTCAACGAGGGGATACGCAGTATTTT
CDR3 protein: CASSFSSQRGDTQYF

D gene: -
CDR3 length: 15
V gene: TRBV6-6
clone size: once
J gene: TRBJ2-2
CDR3 DNA: TGTGCCAGCAGAGGCGCGGGAACGGTGGCTGGGGAGCTGTTTTTT
CDR3 protein: CASRGAGTVAGELFF

D gene: TRBD2
CDR3 length: 15
V gene: TRBV9
clone size: -
J gene: TRBJ2-1
CDR3 DNA: TGTGCCAGCAGACCGGGACTAGCGGGAATTGGTGAGCAGTTCTTC
CDR3 protein: CASRPGLAGIGEQFF

D gene: -
CDR3 length: 17
V gene: TRBV27
clone size: -
J gene: TRBJ2-2
CDR3 DNA: TGTGCCAGCAGCCAAGAGTCAACTAGCCGGGGGACCGGGGAGCTGTTTTTT
CDR3 protein: CASSQESTSRGTGELFF

D gene: -
CDR3 length: 14
V gene: TRBV7-9
clone size: few
J gene: TRBJ1-3
CDR3 DNA: TGTGCCAGCAGCTCGGGATTTTTGGGAAACACCATATATTTT
CDR3 protein: CASSSGFLGNTIYF

D gene: TRBD2
CDR3 length: 14
V gene: TRBV28
clone size: -
J gene: TRBJ2-1
CDR3 DNA: TGTGCCAGCAGTGGGACTAGTAGGCACAATGAGCAGTTCTTC
CDR3 protein: CASSGTSRHNEQFF

D gene: -
CDR3 length: 15
V gene: TRBV30
clone size: -
J gene: TRBJ2-7
CDR3 DNA: TGTGCCTGGAGTGGTAGAGGAGAAAGGACCTACGAGCAGTACTTC
CDR3 protein: CAWSGRGERTYEQYF

D gene: TRBD1
CDR3 length: 13
V gene: TRBV29-1
clone size: -
J gene: TRBJ1-1
CDR3 DNA: TGCAGCGTTGAAGATAGGGGGCGGACTGAAGCTTTCTTT
CDR3 protein: CSVEDRGRTEAFF

D gene: -
CDR3 length: 14
V gene: TRBV2
clone size: few
J gene: TRBJ2-2
CDR3 DNA: TGTGCCAGCTCGCGGGGAGAAAACACCGGGGAGCTGTTTTTT
CDR3 protein: CASSRGENTGELFF

D gene: -
CDR3 length: 15
V gene: TRBV6-1
clone size: few
J gene: TRBJ1-2
CDR3 DNA: TGTGCCAGCAGTCCGTTATCCGTTGAGGGCTATGGCTACACCTTC
CDR3 protein: CASSPLSVEGYGYTF

D gene: TRBD2
CDR3 length: 17
V gene: TRBV4-1
clone size: -
J gene: TRBJ2-7
CDR3 DNA: TGCGCCAGCAGCCCCGACCCAGGCCGAGCGGGAAACTACGAGCAGTACTTC
CDR3 protein: CASSPDPGRAGNYEQYF

D gene: TRBD2
CDR3 length: 14
V gene: TRBV5-4
clone size: few
J gene: TRBJ2-2
CDR3 DNA: TGTGCCAGCAGCCCCGGACTAGCTTCGGGGGAGCTGTTTTTT
CDR3 protein: CASSPGLASGELFF

D gene: -
CDR3 length: 16
V gene: TRBV7-9
clone size: -
J gene: TRBJ2-1
CDR3 DNA: TGTGCCAGCAGCTTAGGGTACAGGGATTCCTACAATGAGCAGTTCTTC
CDR3 protein: CASSLGYRDSYNEQFF

D gene: TRBD2
CDR3 length: 18
V gene: TRBV11-2
clone size: -
J gene: TRBJ2-1
CDR3 DNA: TGTGCCAGCAGCCCTAGGGGGGGGCTAGCGGGACGATACAATGAGCAGTTCTTC
CDR3 protein: CASSPRGGLAGRYNEQFF

D gene: -
CDR3 length: 13
V gene: TRBV25-1
clone size: -
J gene: TRBJ1-2
CDR3 DNA: TGTGCCAGCAGTGTGGGCAGAGACTATGGCTACACCTTC
CDR3 protein: CASSVGRDYGYTF

D gene: TRBD1
CDR3 length: 15
V gene: TRBV29-1
clone size: few
J gene: TRBJ2-7
CDR3 DNA: TGCAGCGTTGGCGGGCCGGGACAGGGGGCCGGCGAGCAGTACTTC
CDR3 protein: CSVGGPGQGAGEQYF

D gene: TRBD2
CDR3 length: 17
V gene: TRBV7-9
clone size: few
J gene: TRBJ2-7
CDR3 DNA: TGTGCCAGCAGCCCGCTCGTCGGACTAGCGGGGGCCTACGAGCAGTACTTC
CDR3 protein: CASSPLVGLAGAYEQYF

D gene: -
CDR3 length: 16
V gene: TRBV30
clone size: -
J gene: TRBJ1-4
CDR3 DNA: TGTGCCTGGAGTGGATCGGACAGCCCAACTAATGAAAAACTGTTTTTT
CDR3 protein: CAWSGSDSPTNEKLFF

D gene: -
CDR3 length: 13
V gene: TRBV30
clone size: few
J gene: TRBJ1-1
CDR3 DNA: TGTGCCTGGAGTGTAGGGGCAGGCACTGAAGCTTTCTTT
CDR3 protein: CAWSVGAGTEAFF

D gene: TRBD1
CDR3 length: 12
V gene: TRBV30
clone size: -
J gene: TRBJ1-2
CDR3 DNA: TGTGCCTGGAGTGGGACAGGGTACGGCTACACCTTC
CDR3 protein: CAWSGTGYGYTF

D gene: TRBD1
CDR3 length: 15
V gene: TRBV28
clone size: -
J gene: TRBJ2-1
CDR3 DNA: TGTGCCAGCAGTCCCACTGGACAGGGAACGGGTGAGCAGTTCTTC
CDR3 protein: CASSPTGQGTGEQFF

D gene: -
CDR3 length: 13
V gene: TRBV4-1
clone size: -
J gene: TRBJ2-5
CDR3 DNA: TGCGCCAGCAGCCGATCACCAGGGGAGACCCAGTACTTC
CDR3 protein: CASSRSPGETQYF

D gene: -
CDR3 length: 14
V gene: TRBV6-5
clone size: -
J gene: TRBJ2-4
CDR3 DNA: TGTGCCAGCAGTAGCGGACTAGCCAAAAACATTCAGTACTTC
CDR3 protein: CASSSGLAKNIQYF

D gene: TRBD2
CDR3 length: 15
V gene: TRBV5-4
clone size: few
J gene: TRBJ2-7
CDR3 DNA: TGTGCCAGCAGCGTACCTACTAGCGATCCCTACGAGCAGTACTTC
CDR3 protein: CASSVPTSDPYEQYF

D gene: -
CDR3 length: 15
V gene: TRBV5-1
clone size: few
J gene: TRBJ2-1
CDR3 DNA: TGCGCCAGCAGCTTGGGTGATCCACAATACAATGAGCAGTTCTTC
CDR3 protein: CASSLGDPQYNEQFF

D gene: TRBD1
CDR3 length: 15
V gene: TRBV18
clone size: -
J gene: TRBJ2-7
CDR3 DNA: TGTGCCAGCTCAGAAGGGACAGGGTTTCTCTACGAGCAGTACTTC
CDR3 protein: CASSEGTGFLYEQYF